This passage covers 13 T cell receptor beta chains from one sample sequenced in a study of shared clonotypes between healthy human individuals. Sequenced by immunoSEQ multiplex PCR; TCRdb stores in-frame clones only, minus some. The sample lists fewer than 1.4 million clones, around 78% occurring once. The sequenced sample was memory CD4+ T cells from PBMCs. Subset here: CD45RA-negative fraction. Receptors originate from a man between 18 and 35 years old in good health. Some clones in this sample may be carry-over from other donors' samples.

The rearrangement uses TRBV30 and TRBJ1-1, with D unresolved. V lost 2 bases, J lost 5 bases, and 12 bases lay in between. The CDR3 extends over 13 amino acids. The germline CDR1 and CDR2 sequences are GTSNPN and SVGIG (reference sequence). CDR3 loop: CAWSNIVWTEAFF. In nucleotides, the CDR3 is TGTGCCTGGAGTAACATTGTTTGGACTGAAGCTTTCTTT.

The chain uses TRBV6-1 and TRBJ1-5; no firm D call. Per germline, CDR1 MNHNS and CDR2 SASEGT. There are 13 residues in the CDR3. Trimming left V 1 base short and J 6 bases short, with 7 bases between. CDR3 sequence: CASSEGLLQPQHF. The CDR3 DNA follows: TGTGCCAGCAGTGAAGGCCTACTTCAGCCCCAGCATTTT.

This clone was counted a single time. The rearrangement links TRBV11-2 to TRBJ2-5; 12 bases are a match to TRBD2. Germline V gene data show CDR1 as SGHAT and CDR2 as FQNNGV. The CDR3 runs to 15 residues. V lost 5 bases, J lost 5 bases, and 6 bases stayed unmatched. In DNA form, the CDR3 reads TGTGCCAGCAGCCCGACTAGCGGGAGTAGGGAGACCCAGTACTTC. It is translated as CASSPTSGSRETQYF. The variable domain in full, completed from reference TRBV11-2 and TRBJ2-5, reads EAGVAQSPRYKIIEKRQSVAFWCNPISGHATLYWYQQILGQGPKLLIQFQNNGVVDDSQLPKDRFSAERLKGVDSTLKIQPAKLEDSAVYLCASSPTSGSRETQYFGPGTRLLVL.

V and J are TRBV9 and TRBJ2-2, with D unresolved. V was clipped by 0 bases and J by 2 bases, with 11 bases between them. Looked up from germline, CDR1 is SGDLS and CDR2 is YYNGEE. The CDR3 sequence is 16 residues long. The CDR3, as DNA: TGTGCCAGCAGCGTAGCTGGCGCTCCAAACACCGGGGAGCTGTTTTTT. This translates into CASSVAGAPNTGELFF.

A few counts support this clone. The chain links TRBV15 to TRBJ2-7, with 9 bases matching TRBD1. The germline CDR1 and CDR2 sequences are LNHNV and YYDKDF (reference sequence). Losses at the gene ends were 0 bases for V and 2 bases for J; bases not matched to a gene: 2. The CDR3 consists of 15 residues. CDR3 sequence (DNA): TGTGCCACCAGCAGAGAGGGACAGGGTACCTACGAGCAGTACTTC. Its protein product is CATSREGQGTYEQYF.

As concerns this clone: It is likely a read error: a sequence one base away is far more abundant. The identical CDR3 is also encoded by other nucleotide sequences in the sample. V gene TRBV30 combines with J gene TRBJ1-1, with a possible D match to TRBD1 (6 bases). The germline gives CDR1 GTSNPN, CDR2 SVGIG (reference sequence). This CDR3 is built from 13 residues. For the CDR3, the DNA is TGTGCCTGGAGCGGGACACTTTTCACTGAAGCCTTCTTT. Protein: CAWSGTLFTEAFF.

CDR3 DNA sequence: TGTGCCAGCAGGGGACTAGCGGGATTGGAAGAGCAGTTCTTC. It yields the protein CASRGLAGLEEQFF. The chain combines TRBV27 with TRBJ2-1, with 13 bases lining up with TRBD2. The CDR3 length is 14 residues. V shed 6 bases and J 10 bases; nucleotides not matched to a gene: 6. Germline V lookup: CDR1 MNHEY, CDR2 SMNVEV (reference sequence).

The V call is TRBV5-4, the J call TRBJ1-2; 12 nucleotides line up with TRBD1. Germline V gene sequence: CDR1 SGHNT, CDR2 YYREEE (reference sequence). The CDR3 extends over 15 amino acids. V gave up 6 bases and J gave up 8 bases; unmatched junction bases: 11. The DNA for the CDR3 is TGTGCCAGCAAAATAGATTCAGGGACAGGGGGCGGCTACACCTTC. Translating gives CASKIDSGTGGGYTF.

The gene calls are TRBV19 and TRBJ1-5, with D possibly matching TRBD1 (6 bases). From germline, CDR1 is LNHDA and CDR2 SQIVND (reference sequence). Trimming shortened V by 4 bases and J by 5 bases, and 15 bases separated the two germline ends. This CDR3 has 15 residues. CDR3 residues: CASSTLGGADQPQHF. In nucleotides, the CDR3 is TGTGCCAGTAGTACCCTTGGGGGGGCCGATCAGCCCCAGCATTTT.

The rearrangement uses TRBV7-9 and TRBJ2-7; D might be TRBD2 (5 bases). The CDR3 has 14 residues. The ends were cut back, 4 bases at V and 7 bases at J, with 17 bases in the middle. CDR1 SEHNR and CDR2 FQNEAQ come from the germline V gene (reference sequence). The CDR3 DNA follows: TGTGCCAGCAGCTCCTCCGGCGGAACGGGGGAGCAGTACTTC. Translation: CASSSSGGTGEQYF. Full variable domain (rest looked up from reference TRBV7-9 and TRBJ2-7): DTGVSQNPRHKITKRGQNVTFRCDPISEHNRLYWYRQTLGQGPEFLTYFQNEAQLEKSRLLSDRFSAERPKGSFSTLEIQRTEQGDSAMYLCASSSSGGTGEQYFGPGTRLTVT.

The chain employs TRBV27 and TRBJ1-1; possibly TRBD1 for D (6 bases). The germline CDR1 and CDR2 sequences are MNHEY and SMNVEV (reference sequence). V lost 4 bases and J 1 base, leaving 10 bases between the germline ends. CDR3 length equals 14 residues. CDR3 protein: CASSWEQGNTEAFF. The CDR3 nucleotides are TGTGCCAGCAGTTGGGAACAGGGGAACACTGAAGCTTTCTTT.

This chain uses TRBV28 with TRBJ2-5; D may be TRBD2 (6 bases). Germline CDR1 and CDR2: MDHEN and SYDVKM. V shed 5 bases and J shed 5 bases, with 21 bases lying between them. CDR3 length: 16 amino acids. This chain's CDR3 is CASSQVGAGDSETQYF. CDR3 bases: TGTGCCAGCAGTCAAGTTGGGGCCGGGGACTCGGAGACCCAGTACTTC. The full variable domain, completed using reference TRBV28 and TRBJ2-5, is DVKVTQSSRYLVKRTGEKVFLECVQDMDHENMFWYRQDPGLGLRLIYFSYDVKMKEKGDIPEGYSVSREKKERFSLILESASTNQTSMYLCASSQVGAGDSETQYFGPGTRLLVL.

This sequence joins TRBV20-1 and TRBJ2-5; no reliable D call. The DNA matches TRBJ2-7 better at its end, which makes the J call doubtful. The CDR3 length is 11 residues. Germline CDR1 is DFQATT and CDR2 is SNEGSKA (reference sequence). The CDR3 nucleotides are TGCAGTGCTAGGGCGGCCTACGAGCAGTACTTC. Its translation: CSARAAYEQYF.